Here is one T cell receptor (beta chain) with its context. The target antigen is unknown. Germline V gene lookup returns CDR1 SNHLY and CDR2 FYNNEI. CDR3 length equals 18 residues. V shed 1 base and J 1 base; nucleotides not matched to a gene: 7. The Oncomine TCR Beta short-read assay sequenced DNA from cultured CD4+ T cells. From the PCR reads, TCRdb called clonotypes with MiXCR, one entry per CDR3 protein. The table lists about 7,100 distinct CDR3 sequences, roughly 67% of them singletons. This sample is drawn from a study of vaccination and CD4 T cells after COVID-19. Study overall: Nasal swab PCR detected SARS-CoV-2 in convalescent patients, who comprised about 9 mild cases and one severe case. Overall study findings and caveats: Convalescent patients displayed spike mono-reactivity in 304 of 307 vaccine-specific clones.

Treatment: approximately nine-day PBMC culture with coronavirus spike peptide pools or control peptides (ViraFEST assay). Per-well cultures of around 2 million PBMCs received roughly 9.9 IU/ml IL-2 and 10 ug/ml peptide pools. Cells received half-medium changes with fresh IL-2 medium on days 3 and 7. The chain links TRBV2 to TRBJ2-2; 9 bases line up with TRBD2. Sequences were obtained from CD4+ T cells from blood, cultured in vitro. The sequence came from a human donor who had recovered from COVID-19. The CDR3 DNA reads TGTGCCAGCAGTGAAGGGGTGTTAGCGGGGGAGAACACCGGGGAGCTGTTTTTT. Protein: CASSEGVLAGENTGELFF. The variable domain in full, with the rest retrieved from reference TRBV2 and TRBJ2-2, is EPEVTQTPSHQVTQMGQEVILRCVPISNHLYFYWYRQILGQKVEFLVSFYNNEISEKSEIFDDQFSVERPDGSNFTLKIRSTKLEDSAMYFCASSEGVLAGENTGELFFGEGSRLTVL.